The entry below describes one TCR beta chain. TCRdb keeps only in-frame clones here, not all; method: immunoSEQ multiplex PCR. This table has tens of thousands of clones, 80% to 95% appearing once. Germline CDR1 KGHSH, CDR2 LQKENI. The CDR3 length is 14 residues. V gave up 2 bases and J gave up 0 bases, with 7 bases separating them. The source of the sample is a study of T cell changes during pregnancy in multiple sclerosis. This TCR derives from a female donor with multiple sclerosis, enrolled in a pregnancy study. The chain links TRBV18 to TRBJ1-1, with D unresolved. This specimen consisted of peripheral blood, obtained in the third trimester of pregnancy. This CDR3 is CASSPAGLNTEAFF. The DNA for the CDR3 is TGTGCCAGCTCACCAGCGGGATTGAACACTGAAGCTTTCTTT.